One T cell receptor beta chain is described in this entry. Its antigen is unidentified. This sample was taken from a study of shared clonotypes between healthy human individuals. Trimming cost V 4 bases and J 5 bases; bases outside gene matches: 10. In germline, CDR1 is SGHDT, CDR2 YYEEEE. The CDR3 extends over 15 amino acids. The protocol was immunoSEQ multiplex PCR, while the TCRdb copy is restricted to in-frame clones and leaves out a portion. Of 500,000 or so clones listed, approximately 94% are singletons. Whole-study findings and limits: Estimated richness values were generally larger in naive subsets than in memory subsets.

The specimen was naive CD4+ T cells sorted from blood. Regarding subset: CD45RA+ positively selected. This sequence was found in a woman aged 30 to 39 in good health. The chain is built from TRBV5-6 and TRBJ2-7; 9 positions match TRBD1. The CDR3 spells CASSDRTGAGDEQYF. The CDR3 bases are TGTGCCAGCAGCGACCGGACAGGGGCAGGGGACGAGCAGTACTTC.